The clone carrying this TCR beta chain turned up a few times. The DNA is omitted, as the CDR3 cannot be located on it reliably, and the CDR3 follows TCRdb's listing. The data belong to a study of vaccination and CD4 T cells after COVID-19. MiXCR was run by TCRdb on the PCR reads, yielding one entry per CDR3 protein. The sample shows some 40,000 distinct CDR3 sequences, 36% of them seen only once. A total of 11 residues make up the CDR3, ends included. Germline CDR1 reads SEHNR; CDR2 reads FQNEAQ (reference sequence). Time point indicated: late sampling 161 to 241 days after vaccination in a few convalescent patients. Positive PCR dates covered March to December 2020, before US Alpha, Beta and Delta variants.

The starting material was CD4+ T cells from blood, obtained about 7 months after SARS-CoV-2 vaccination. The sequence derives from a human donor who had recovered from COVID-19. The rearrangement joins TRBV7-9 to TRBJ2-3. CDR3 sequence reads: CASSLGMGQYF.